These T cell receptor beta chains were read from a single sample in a study of human T cells and chemical hapten exposure. In TCRdb, the RACE reads were re-called with MiXCR into one record per CDR3 protein. Of just over 90,000 distinct CDR3 sequences listed, about 8.6% were seen once; the top ten hold 2.5% to 3%. The specimen sequenced was whole blood. All receptors derive from a female donor in good health. Some clones in this sample may be carry-over from other donors' samples. Both conserved end residues are part of each CDR3. Each record gives: V gene, clone size, J gene, D gene, CDR3 DNA, CDR3 protein. D genes are given only for firm matches. Part of the rows lack a size; the others show once, few, many or a class for expanded clones.

TRBV20-1	few	TRBJ1-1	NA	TGCAGTGCTAGAGATCTGAGAAACGTGAACACTGAAGCTTTCTTT	CSARDLRNVNTEAFF
TRBV28	many	TRBJ2-1	TRBD2	TGTGCCAGCTGCCCGGCGGGAGGGCCCCATGAGCAGTTCTTC	CASCPAGGPHEQFF
TRBV20-1	NA	TRBJ1-1	NA	TGCAGTGCTAGAGATATCAGGGGCACTGAAGCTTTCTTT	CSARDIRGTEAFF
TRBV30	many	TRBJ1-1	TRBD1	TGTGCCTGCTCGGGACAGCCTAACACTGAAGCTTTCTTT	CACSGQPNTEAFF
TRBV5-4	many	TRBJ2-7	TRBD1	TGTGCCAGCAGCTTCGGACAGGGACAGCCCGAGCAGTACTTC	CASSFGQGQPEQYF
TRBV4-2	many	TRBJ2-3	TRBD2	TGTGCCAGCAGCCGGGGACTAGCGGGAGGGCCCTCAACAGATACGCAGTATTTT	CASSRGLAGGPSTDTQYF
TRBV11-2	few	TRBJ2-1	TRBD2	TGTGCCAGCAGCCTCATGAGCGGGACTAACCCTTACAATGAGCAGTTCTTC	CASSLMSGTNPYNEQFF
TRBV28	NA	TRBJ2-7	NA	TGTGCCAGCAGTTTCTTCCTCCAGGGGCACTCCTACGAGCAGTACTTC	CASSFFLQGHSYEQYF
TRBV6-6	NA	TRBJ1-6	NA	TGTGCCAGCAGTTACGCTCTGGCCTATAATTCACCCCTCCACTTT	CASSYALAYNSPLHF
TRBV15	NA	TRBJ2-3	TRBD2	TGTGCCACCAGCTACGGGACTAGCGGGAGTGGCACAGATACGCAGTATTTT	CATSYGTSGSGTDTQYF
TRBV27	few	TRBJ2-5	NA	TGTGCCAGCAGTTTTACAGCTACGGAGACCCAGTACTTC	CASSFTATETQYF
TRBV29-1	few	TRBJ2-1	TRBD2	TGCAGCGTTGAAGGGGCTAGCGGGACGTACAATGAGCAGTTCTTC	CSVEGASGTYNEQFF
TRBV7-2	many	TRBJ2-2	TRBD2	TGTGCCATCAGATTAACTAGCGGGTACACCGGGGAGCTGTTTTTT	CAIRLTSGYTGELFF
TRBV20-1	few	TRBJ2-3	NA	TGCAGTGCTAGCGGAGGGATTAGCACAGATACGCAGTATTTT	CSASGGISTDTQYF
TRBV10-3	few	TRBJ2-7	NA	TGTGCCATCAGTGATGGTGACCCCGCTCGCTTC	CAISDGDPARF
TRBV6-2/TRBV6-3	NA	TRBJ2-7	NA	TGTGCCAGCAGTTCCTTAATCGGGACGGGTATCTACGAGCAGTACTTC	CASSSLIGTGIYEQYF
TRBV29-1	few	TRBJ2-3	TRBD2	TGCAGCGCCGTACTAGCGGGAGTCGGAAATACGCAGTATTTT	CSAVLAGVGNTQYF
TRBV6-2/TRBV6-3	few	TRBJ2-7	NA	TGTGCCAGCAGGCGGGCCGCGTCCTACGAGCAGTACTTC	CASRRAASYEQYF
TRBV10-3	NA	TRBJ2-1	TRBD2	TGTGCCATCAGTGAGTCGGGTAGCGGGTACTCCTACAATGAGCAGTTCTTC	CAISESGSGYSYNEQFF
TRBV30	few	TRBJ2-1	TRBD2	TGTGCCTGGAGTCGCATAGCGGGACCGTCCTACAATGAGCAGTTCTTC	CAWSRIAGPSYNEQFF
TRBV3-1	NA	TRBJ2-4	NA	TGTGCCAGCAGCAAGGGGGAGTGGGCCAAAAACATTCAGTACTTC	CASSKGEWAKNIQYF
TRBV9	many	TRBJ1-2	NA	TGTGCCAGCAGCGTAGCTGGTGGCTACACCTTC	CASSVAGGYTF
TRBV25-1	NA	TRBJ1-2	NA	TGTGCCAGCAGTGATTGGGACTCCGCTGACTATGGCTACACCTTC	CASSDWDSADYGYTF
TRBV2	many	TRBJ1-6	TRBD1	TGTGCCAGCAGCCGACAGGGGGGCTCACCCCTCCACTTT	CASSRQGGSPLHF
TRBV18	NA	TRBJ2-5	NA	TGTGCCAGCTCATATGCAGGGATCCAAGAGACCCAGTACTTC	CASSYAGIQETQYF
TRBV2	NA	TRBJ2-4	NA	TGTGCCAGCAGTCTTCAGGGGCGCGGAAACATTCAGTACTTC	CASSLQGRGNIQYF
TRBV19	NA	TRBJ2-7	NA	TGTGCCAGTAGTATAATCGGCCCCCCTAGCAGAAGCTCCTACGAGCAGTACTTC	CASSIIGPPSRSSYEQYF
TRBV4-1	few	TRBJ1-1	TRBD1	TGCGCCAGCAGCCAACCGCGGGACAGGGCCGGTGAAGCTTTCTTT	CASSQPRDRAGEAFF
TRBV9	NA	TRBJ2-1	NA	TGTGCCAGCACCCCAATCACCCCCCGGAACATCACCTACAATGAGCAGTTCTTC	CASTPITPRNITYNEQFF